Presented here are 22 T cell receptor beta chains from one specimen sequenced in a study of vaccination effects on CD4 cells after COVID-19. Under the ViraFEST assay, PBMC were stimulated with viral peptide pools so that antigen-specific CD4+ T cells expanded. Sequencing was performed afterwards. Scientists isolated CD4+ T cells after a roughly 10-day culture period ended. Each person got two doses of an mRNA SARS-CoV-2 vaccine, BNT162b2 or mRNA-1273. Profiled with immunoSEQ multiplex PCR; TCRdb holds only in-frame clones, not every one. The sample includes some 25,000 clones, less than 85% of them seen just once. These receptors are not linked to any known antigen. This specimen consisted of CD4+ T cells from PBMCs cultured with SARS-CoV-2 spike peptides, obtained after COVID-19 vaccination. All receptors come from a human donor who received a COVID-19 vaccine.

The V and J genes are TRBV6-5 and TRBJ1-1, with TRBD1 identical over 9 bases. This CDR3 spans 14 amino acids. The ends lost 6 bases at V and 5 bases at J; junction bases unmatched: 7. In germline, CDR1 is MNHEY, CDR2 SVGAGI. CDR3 sequence: CASRIQGAGTEAFF. CDR3 coding DNA: TGTGCCAGCAGGATACAGGGGGCGGGGACTGAAGCTTTCTTT.

This clone showed up just once. This chain joins TRBV3-1 (or the pseudogene TRBV3-2) and TRBJ2-5; D gene unclear. The V end was cut by 1 base, the J end by 6 bases, with 12 bases between. CDR1 is LGHDT and CDR2 is YNNKEL in the germline V gene (reference sequence). The CDR3 extends over 14 amino acids. The chain's CDR3 is CASSQVFSLKTQYF. CDR3 DNA: TGTGCCAGCAGCCAAGTTTTCTCATTGAAGACCCAGTACTTC.

The V gene is TRBV5-1, the J gene TRBJ1-5; the D gene is possibly TRBD1 (5 bases). Trimming removed 0 bases from V and 6 bases from J, with 10 bases in between. Looked up from germline, CDR1 is SGHRS and CDR2 is YFSETQ. The CDR3 has 14 amino acids. The CDR3 DNA sequence: TGCGCCAGCAGCTTGGGCAGGGAAGGTCAGCCCCAGCATTTT. Translated: CASSLGREGQPQHF. The full variable domain, its missing parts supplied by reference TRBV5-1 and TRBJ1-5, is KAGVTQTPRYLIKTRGQQVTLSCSPISGHRSVSWYQQTPGQGLQFLFEYFSETQRNKGNFPGRFSGRQFSNSRSEMNVSTLELGDSALYLCASSLGREGQPQHFGDGTRLSIL.

The gene calls are TRBV4-2 and TRBJ2-3; 9 bases map to TRBD2. CDR3 length equals 16 residues. Germline values: CDR1 LGHNA, CDR2 YNFKEQ. Trimming cost V 0 bases and J 6 bases; bases outside gene matches: 7. The CDR3 spells CASSQETSGEWDTQYF. For the CDR3, the DNA is TGTGCCAGCAGCCAAGAGACTAGCGGCGAGTGGGATACGCAGTATTTT.

This clone was seen a single time. The chain carries TRBV6-6 and TRBJ2-7; no firm D call. Per germline, CDR1 MNHNY and CDR2 SVGAGI (reference sequence). The CDR3 is 12 residues long. V was pared by 5 bases and J by 3 bases, with 8 bases between. The CDR3 spells CASSADRYEQYF. For the CDR3, the DNA is TGTGCCAGCAGTGCAGACCGCTACGAGCAGTACTTC.

This chain connects TRBV10-3 to TRBJ1-1, with no clear D. CDR3 length: 13 amino acids. Germline V CDR1 and CDR2: ENHRY, SYGVKD. Between the trimmed V and J ends, which lost 3 bases and 1 base, there was a span of 6 bases. Here the CDR3 reads CAISEWENTEAFF. For the CDR3, the DNA is TGTGCCATCAGTGAATGGGAGAACACTGAAGCTTTCTTT.

This chain uses TRBV5-1 with TRBJ2-1; TRBD2 aligns across 8 bases. Per germline, CDR1 SGHRS and CDR2 YFSETQ. V was clipped by 1 base and J by 9 bases; unmatched bases: 12. This CDR3 has 16 amino acids. Here the CDR3 reads CASSLKGSGRSSEQFF. The CDR3 DNA follows: TGCGCCAGCAGCTTGAAAGGCAGCGGGAGATCTAGTGAGCAGTTCTTC.

This clone was seen more than once but under ten times. J is TRBJ1-2 and V is TRBV2, with D possibly matching TRBD1 (6 bases). CDR3 length equals 13 residues. Trimming took off 6 bases at V and 6 bases at J, with 14 bases between the two ends. Looked up from germline, CDR1 is SNHLY and CDR2 is FYNNEI. The CDR3 coding sequence is TGTGCCAGCAGCGGACAGCTGTTGGATGGCTACACCTTC. This translates into CASSGQLLDGYTF.

This chain links TRBV19 with TRBJ1-5; TRBD1 might be the D (5 bases). V lost 3 bases to trimming and J lost 7 bases, with 13 bases between them. This CDR3 has 14 amino acids. Germline CDR1 and CDR2: LNHDA and SQIVND (reference sequence). The DNA of the CDR3 is TGTGCCAGTAGTATGGGACTCACGGGCCAGCCCCAGCATTTT. Translated: CASSMGLTGQPQHF.

The chain is built from TRBV12-3 or TRBV12-4 and TRBJ1-2, with D perhaps TRBD1 (6 bases). The CDR3 runs to 13 residues. V dropped 6 bases and J dropped 5 bases, with 13 bases sitting between them. The CDR3 DNA sequence: TGTGCCAGCAGCCCGGGGGCGAGGTATGGCTACACCTTC. Translating it yields CASSPGARYGYTF.

V is TRBV4-1 and J is TRBJ2-1, with 9 bases identical to TRBD2. The CDR3 extends over 18 amino acids. Germline values: CDR1 MGHRA, CDR2 YSYEKL. V dropped 0 bases and J dropped 4; count of bases not matched to a gene: 10. CDR3 DNA sequence: TGCGCCAGCAGCCAAGATCCGCGGGCGGGAGGGCATTACAATGAGCAGTTCTTC. It encodes CASSQDPRAGGHYNEQFF.

DNA of the CDR3: TGTGCCAGCGGGAGCGGGACTTCGAACACCGGGGAGCTGTTTTTT. It translates to CASGSGTSNTGELFF. The V and J genes are TRBV27 and TRBJ2-2, with TRBD2 matching over 7 bases. V shed 8 bases and J 0 bases; nucleotides not matched to a gene: 6. This CDR3 comprises 15 residues. Germline V CDR1 and CDR2: MNHEY, SMNVEV (reference sequence).

J is TRBJ1-6 and V is TRBV4-1; 8 bases are shared with TRBD1. This CDR3 region has 16 residues. In germline, CDR1 is MGHRA, CDR2 YSYEKL. The V segment lost 6 bases and the J segment 7 bases; nucleotides outside the gene matches: 11. As DNA, the CDR3 is TGCGCCAGCAGTCCGGACAGGGTCGTTGAGAATTCACCCCTCCACTTT. Translated, it gives CASSPDRVVENSPLHF.

This sequence joins TRBV5-6 and TRBJ1-2; a weak D match, TRBD1 (6 bases). From germline, CDR1 is SGHDT and CDR2 YYEEEE. CDR3 length equals 14 residues. The V and J ends lost 2 bases and 1 base respectively, with 9 bases between them. DNA of the CDR3: TGTGCCAGCAGCTTAGTACAGGGTAACTATGGCTACACCTTC. Amino acids: CASSLVQGNYGYTF.

The chain carries TRBV27 and TRBJ1-1, with TRBD1 as a possible D gene (5 bases). Trimming removed 0 bases at V and 5 bases at J, with 19 bases between. Germline assignment: CDR1 MNHEY and CDR2 SMNVEV (reference sequence). The CDR3 runs 17 residues. The chain's CDR3 is CASSLSIAGRRQTEAFF. For the CDR3, the DNA is TGTGCCAGCAGTTTATCGATTGCGGGGCGGAGACAAACTGAAGCTTTCTTT.

The genes are TRBV5-6 and TRBJ1-5; D uncertain. The ends were cut back, 1 base at V and 5 bases at J, with 7 bases in the middle. Germline loops: CDR1 SGHDT, CDR2 YYEEEE. The CDR3 consists of 13 residues. CDR3 in amino acids: CASSLSPDQPQHF. The CDR3 DNA follows: TGTGCCAGCAGCTTGTCCCCCGATCAGCCCCAGCATTTT.

This chain uses TRBV7-9 with TRBJ2-1; possibly TRBD2 for D (5 bases). The germline V gene encodes CDR1 SEHNR and CDR2 FQNEAQ (reference sequence). V lost 0 bases, J lost 8 bases, and 17 bases lay in between. The CDR3 length is 16 residues. The CDR3 protein is CASSLAQTITIDEQFF. DNA of the CDR3: TGTGCCAGCAGCTTAGCCCAGACTATTACAATCGATGAGCAGTTCTTC.

The J gene is TRBJ2-3, the V gene TRBV11-3, with D possibly being TRBD1 (5 bases). This CDR3 region has 16 residues. Trimming took 0 bases from V and 3 from J, leaving 13 bases between them. Germline-derived CDR1 and CDR2 are SGHNT and YENEEA. The CDR3 DNA reads TGTGCCAGCAGCTTAGATTCGGCCCAGGGTACAGATACGCAGTATTTT. Translation: CASSLDSAQGTDTQYF.

The rearrangement uses TRBV6-2 or TRBV6-3 and TRBJ2-7; D is undetermined. This CDR3 region has 14 residues. CDR1 MNHEY and CDR2 SVGEGT come from the germline V gene. V was clipped by 5 bases and J by 0 bases, with 11 bases between them. The CDR3 region has the DNA TGTGCCAGCAGTGAGTCTCCCATCTCCTACGAGCAGTACTTC. It yields the protein CASSESPISYEQYF.

The rearrangement joins TRBV2 to TRBJ2-2; D may be TRBD2 (5 bases). Germline lookup yields CDR1 SNHLY and CDR2 FYNNEI. V was clipped by 2 bases and J by 1 base, with 8 bases between them. This CDR3 comprises 15 residues. Here the CDR3 DNA reads TGTGCCAGCAGTGAACGTGGGAGGAACACCGGGGAGCTGTTTTTT. This sequence encodes CASSERGRNTGELFF.

This clone was seen once. The chain uses TRBV27 and TRBJ2-7, with 12 nucleotides matching TRBD2. The CDR3 is 15 amino acids. CDR1 and CDR2 (germline): MNHEY, SMNVEV (reference sequence). The V gene end was trimmed by 4 bases and the J gene end by 5 bases; junction bases not matched to a gene: 6. CDR3 coding DNA: TGTGCCAGCAGTTCCTCGACTAGCGGGGGAAACGAGCAGTACTTC. Translated, it gives CASSSSTSGGNEQYF.

The V and J genes are TRBV5-1 and TRBJ2-3; D remains ambiguous. Germline V gene sequence: CDR1 SGHRS, CDR2 YFSETQ. Between the trimmed V and J ends, which lost 0 bases and 0 bases, there was a span of 8 bases. The CDR3 is 15 amino acids. The CDR3 loop is CASSLVARSTDTQYF. CDR3 nucleotide sequence: TGCGCCAGCAGCTTGGTGGCTCGGAGCACAGATACGCAGTATTTT.